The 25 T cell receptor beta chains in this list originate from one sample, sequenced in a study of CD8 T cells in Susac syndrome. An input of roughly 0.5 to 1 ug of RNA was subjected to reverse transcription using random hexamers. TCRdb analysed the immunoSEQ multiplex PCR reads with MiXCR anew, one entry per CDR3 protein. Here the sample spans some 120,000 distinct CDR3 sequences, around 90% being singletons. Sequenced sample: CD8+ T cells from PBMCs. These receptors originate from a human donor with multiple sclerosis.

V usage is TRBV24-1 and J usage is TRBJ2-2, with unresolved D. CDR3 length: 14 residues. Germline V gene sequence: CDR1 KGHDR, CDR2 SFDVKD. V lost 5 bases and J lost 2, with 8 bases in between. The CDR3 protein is CATSGPINTGELFF. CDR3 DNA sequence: TGTGCCACCAGTGGCCCGATAAACACCGGGGAGCTGTTTTTT.

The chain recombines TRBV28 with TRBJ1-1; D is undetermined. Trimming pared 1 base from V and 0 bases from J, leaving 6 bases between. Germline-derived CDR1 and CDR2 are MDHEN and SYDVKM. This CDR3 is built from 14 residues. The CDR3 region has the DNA TGTGCCAGCAGTTTATCCCAGATGAACACTGAAGCTTTCTTT. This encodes CASSLSQMNTEAFF.

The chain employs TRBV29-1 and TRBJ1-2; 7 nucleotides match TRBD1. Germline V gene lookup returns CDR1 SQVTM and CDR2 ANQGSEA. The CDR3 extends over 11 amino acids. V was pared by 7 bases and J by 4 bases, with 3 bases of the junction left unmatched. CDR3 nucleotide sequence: TGCAGCGGCCGGGACAGCTATGGCTACACCTTC. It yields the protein CSGRDSYGYTF.

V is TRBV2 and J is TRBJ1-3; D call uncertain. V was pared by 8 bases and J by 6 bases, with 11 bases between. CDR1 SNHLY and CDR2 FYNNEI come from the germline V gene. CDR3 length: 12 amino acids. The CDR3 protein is CASEELANTIYF. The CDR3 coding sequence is TGTGCCAGCGAGGAGTTGGCAAACACCATATATTTT. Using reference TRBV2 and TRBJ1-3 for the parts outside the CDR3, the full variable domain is EPEVTQTPSHQVTQMGQEVILRCVPISNHLYFYWYRQILGQKVEFLVSFYNNEISEKSEIFDDQFSVERPDGSNFTLKIRSTKLEDSAMYFCASEELANTIYFGEGSWLTVV.

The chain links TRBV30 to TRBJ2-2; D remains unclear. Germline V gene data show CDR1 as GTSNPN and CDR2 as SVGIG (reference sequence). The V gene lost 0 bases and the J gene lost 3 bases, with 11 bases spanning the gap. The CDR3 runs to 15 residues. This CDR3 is CAWSVLVLDTGELFF. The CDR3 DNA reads TGTGCCTGGAGTGTACTGGTCTTAGACACCGGGGAGCTGTTTTTT.

The CDR3 DNA reads TGCGCCAGCAGCCCCCGGACACCGAACACTGAAGCTTTCTTT. It specifies CASSPRTPNTEAFF. V usage is TRBV4-1 and J usage is TRBJ1-1; maybe TRBD1 (5 bases). This CDR3 is built from 14 residues. V was cut by 4 bases and J by 1 base, with 10 bases left in between. In germline, CDR1 is MGHRA, CDR2 YSYEKL.

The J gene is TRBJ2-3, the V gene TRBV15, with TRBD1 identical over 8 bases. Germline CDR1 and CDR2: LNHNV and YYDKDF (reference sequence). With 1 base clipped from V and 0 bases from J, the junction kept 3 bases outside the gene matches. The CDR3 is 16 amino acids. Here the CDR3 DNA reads TGTGCCACCAGCAGAGGGACAGGGAGTAGCACAGATACGCAGTATTTT. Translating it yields CATSRGTGSSTDTQYF.

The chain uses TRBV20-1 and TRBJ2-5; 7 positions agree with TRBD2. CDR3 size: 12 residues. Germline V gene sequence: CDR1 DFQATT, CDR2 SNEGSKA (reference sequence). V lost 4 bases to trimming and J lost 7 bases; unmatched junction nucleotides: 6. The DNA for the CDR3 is TGCAGTGCTATTCCTTCTAGCGGGACCCAGTACTTC. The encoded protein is CSAIPSSGTQYF.

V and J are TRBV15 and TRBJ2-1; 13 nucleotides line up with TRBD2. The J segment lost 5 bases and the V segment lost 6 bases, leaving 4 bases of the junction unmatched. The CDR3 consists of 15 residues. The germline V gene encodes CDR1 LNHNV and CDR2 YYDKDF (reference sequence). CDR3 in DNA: TGTGCCACCAGGGGACTAGCGGGACCCAACAATGAGCAGTTCTTC. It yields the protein CATRGLAGPNNEQFF.

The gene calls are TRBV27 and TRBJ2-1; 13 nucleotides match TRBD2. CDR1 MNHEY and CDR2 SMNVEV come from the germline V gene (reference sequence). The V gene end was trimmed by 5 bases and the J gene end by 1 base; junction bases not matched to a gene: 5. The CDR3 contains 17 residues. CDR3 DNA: TGTGCCAGCAGTCCCGGACTAGCGGGAGTATCCTACAATGAGCAGTTCTTC. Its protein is CASSPGLAGVSYNEQFF.

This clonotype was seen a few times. CDR3 DNA: TGTGCCATCGAAGCGGGGTGGGAGAGCTATGGCTACACCTTC. This sequence encodes CAIEAGWESYGYTF. The gene calls are TRBV12-3 or TRBV12-4 and TRBJ1-2; no clear D gene. V lost 10 bases, J lost 4 bases, and 19 bases lay in between. The CDR3 length is 14 residues.

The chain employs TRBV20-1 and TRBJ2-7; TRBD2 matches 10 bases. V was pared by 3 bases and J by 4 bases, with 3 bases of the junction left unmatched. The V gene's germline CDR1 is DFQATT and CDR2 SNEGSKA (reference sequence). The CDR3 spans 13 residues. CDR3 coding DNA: TGCAGTGCTAGGGCTAGCGGGAGTTACGAGCAGTACTTC. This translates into CSARASGSYEQYF.

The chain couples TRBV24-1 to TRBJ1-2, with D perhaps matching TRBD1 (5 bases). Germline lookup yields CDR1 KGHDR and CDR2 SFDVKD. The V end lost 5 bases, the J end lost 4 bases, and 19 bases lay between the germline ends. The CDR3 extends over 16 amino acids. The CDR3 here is CATSGQQGLKGYGYTF. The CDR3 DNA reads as TGTGCCACCAGTGGGCAGCAGGGTTTGAAAGGCTATGGCTACACCTTC.

CDR3 nucleotides: TGTGCCAGCAGCTTAATGCAGCGGGGCTACAATGAGCAGTTCTTC. This translates into CASSLMQRGYNEQFF. The chain has TRBV13 and TRBJ2-1, with 7 bases identical to TRBD2. Germline assignment: CDR1 PRHDT and CDR2 FYEKMQ (reference sequence). The CDR3 loop spans 15 amino acids. Germline trimming cut 2 bases from V and 3 bases from J; bases unmatched to any gene: 4. Together with reference TRBV13 and TRBJ2-1, the CDR3 gives the full variable domain: AAGVIQSPRHLIKEKRETATLKCYPIPRHDTVYWYQQGPGQDPQFLISFYEKMQSDKGSIPDRFSAQQFSDYHSELNMSSLELGDSALYFCASSLMQRGYNEQFFGPGTRLTVL.

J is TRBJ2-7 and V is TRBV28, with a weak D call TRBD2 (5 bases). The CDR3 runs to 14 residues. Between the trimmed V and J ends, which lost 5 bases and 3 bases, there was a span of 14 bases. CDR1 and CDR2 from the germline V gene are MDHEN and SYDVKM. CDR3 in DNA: TGTGCCAGCAGTCCACCGGGAACCTACTACGAGCAGTACTTC. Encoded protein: CASSPPGTYYEQYF.

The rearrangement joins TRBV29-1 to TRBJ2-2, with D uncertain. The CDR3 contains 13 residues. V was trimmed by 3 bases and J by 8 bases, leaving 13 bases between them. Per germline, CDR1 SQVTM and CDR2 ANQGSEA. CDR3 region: CSVDPQERGELFF. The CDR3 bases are TGCAGCGTTGATCCCCAGGAGAGGGGGGAGCTGTTTTTT.

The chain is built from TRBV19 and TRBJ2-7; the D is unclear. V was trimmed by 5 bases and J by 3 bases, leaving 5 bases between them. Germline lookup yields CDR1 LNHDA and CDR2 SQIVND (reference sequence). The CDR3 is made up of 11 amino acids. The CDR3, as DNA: TGTGCCAGTAGTTTCCTCTACGAGCAGTACTTC. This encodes CASSFLYEQYF.

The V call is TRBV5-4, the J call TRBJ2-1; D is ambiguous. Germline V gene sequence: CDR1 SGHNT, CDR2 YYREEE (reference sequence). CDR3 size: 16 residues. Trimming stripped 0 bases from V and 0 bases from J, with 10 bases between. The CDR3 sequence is CASSLVPADSYNEQFF. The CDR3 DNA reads TGTGCCAGCAGCTTGGTACCGGCGGACTCCTACAATGAGCAGTTCTTC.

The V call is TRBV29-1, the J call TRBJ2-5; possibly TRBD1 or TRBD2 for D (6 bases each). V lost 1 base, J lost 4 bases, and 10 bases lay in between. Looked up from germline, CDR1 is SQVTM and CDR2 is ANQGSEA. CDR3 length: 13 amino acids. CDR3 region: CSVEGWGAETQYF. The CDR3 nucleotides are TGCAGCGTTGAAGGTTGGGGGGCAGAGACCCAGTACTTC.

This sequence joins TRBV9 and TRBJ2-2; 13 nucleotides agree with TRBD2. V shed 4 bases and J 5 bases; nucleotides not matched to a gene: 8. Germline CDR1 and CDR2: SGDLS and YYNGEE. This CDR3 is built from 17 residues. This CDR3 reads CASSPFRTSGRTGELFF. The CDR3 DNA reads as TGTGCCAGCAGCCCCTTCCGGACTAGCGGGAGAACCGGGGAGCTGTTTTTT.

In nucleotides, the CDR3 is TGTGCCCGATTCGGGACAGGAGAAAGGACCGGGGAGCTGTTTTTT. This gives the protein CARFGTGERTGELFF. This sequence joins TRBV30 and TRBJ2-2; 8 bases match TRBD1. The CDR3 totals 15 residues. Germline lookup yields CDR1 GTSNPN and CDR2 SVGIG (reference sequence). V shed 8 bases, J shed 5 bases, and the junction held 13 bases outside the gene matches.

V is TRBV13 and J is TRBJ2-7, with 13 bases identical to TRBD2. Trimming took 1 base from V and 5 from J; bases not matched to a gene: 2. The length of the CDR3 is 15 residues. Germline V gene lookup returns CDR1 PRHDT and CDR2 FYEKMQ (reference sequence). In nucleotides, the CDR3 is TGTGCCAGCAGCTTAGCACTAGCGGGAGGGCACGAGCAGTACTTC. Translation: CASSLALAGGHEQYF. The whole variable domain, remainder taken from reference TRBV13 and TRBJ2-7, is AAGVIQSPRHLIKEKRETATLKCYPIPRHDTVYWYQQGPGQDPQFLISFYEKMQSDKGSIPDRFSAQQFSDYHSELNMSSLELGDSALYFCASSLALAGGHEQYFGPGTRLTVT.

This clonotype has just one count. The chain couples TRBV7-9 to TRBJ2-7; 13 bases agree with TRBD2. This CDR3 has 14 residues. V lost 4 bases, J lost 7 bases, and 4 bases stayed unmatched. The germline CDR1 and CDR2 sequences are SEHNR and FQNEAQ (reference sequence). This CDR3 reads CASSSGLAGREQYF. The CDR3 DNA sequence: TGTGCCAGCAGCTCGGGACTAGCGGGACGGGAGCAGTACTTC.

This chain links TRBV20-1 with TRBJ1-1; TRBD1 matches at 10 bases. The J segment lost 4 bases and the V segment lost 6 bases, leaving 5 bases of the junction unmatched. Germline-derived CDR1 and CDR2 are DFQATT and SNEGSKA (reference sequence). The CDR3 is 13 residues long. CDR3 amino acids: CSAGGQGFTEAFF. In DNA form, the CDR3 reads TGCAGTGCGGGGGGACAGGGGTTCACTGAAGCTTTCTTT.

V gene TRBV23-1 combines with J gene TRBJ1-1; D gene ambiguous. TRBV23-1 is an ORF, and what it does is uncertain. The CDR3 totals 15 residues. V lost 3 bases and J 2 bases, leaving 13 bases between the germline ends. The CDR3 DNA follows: TGCGCCAGCAGTCAGGGGAGGGCGGGTAACACTGAAGCTTTCTTT. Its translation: CASSQGRAGNTEAFF.